A selection of T cell receptor beta chains follows, all from one sample in a study of beta chain features in type 1 diabetes. The repertoire was sequenced with immunoSEQ multiplex PCR; TCRdb's copy has only in-frame clones and lacks some. The table includes about 270,000 clones, 14% detected once. Sequenced input: naive CD4+ T cells from blood. These receptor sequences come from a young man with type 1 diabetes. CDR3s include the opening cysteine and the closing phenylalanine or tryptophan. Fields, in order: V gene, D gene, clone size, J gene, CDR3 DNA, CDR3 protein. A D gene is named only where the DNA matches it firmly. Only some rows state a clone size, as once, few, many or a class for expanded clones.

TRBV7-2	TRBD1	few	TRBJ1-2	TGTGCCAGCAGCTTAGGGTACAGGGGCGGCTATGGCTACACCTTC	CASSLGYRGGYGYTF
TRBV28	-	-	TRBJ2-3	TGTGCCAGCAGTCAACAGGGAAGCGATACGCAGTATTTT	CASSQQGSDTQYF
TRBV29-1	TRBD1	few	TRBJ1-1	TGCAGCGTTGAAGATGTCGGGACAGGGGTGAACACTGAAGCTTTCTTT	CSVEDVGTGVNTEAFF
TRBV27	-	-	TRBJ2-7	TGTGCCAGCAGTTTATCAGGGAGCTCCTACGAGCAGTACTTC	CASSLSGSSYEQYF
TRBV28	TRBD2	few	TRBJ2-5	TGTGCCAGCACTGCGGCGGGGGGACAGACCCAGTACTTC	CASTAAGGQTQYF
TRBV11-3	-	-	TRBJ2-7	TGTGCCAGCAGCCTAGGAGGAGGGGTCTCCTACGAGCAGTACTTC	CASSLGGGVSYEQYF
TRBV29-1	TRBD1	few	TRBJ1-1	TGCAGCGTTGTAGAGGGGGCTTCGATGAACACTGAAGCTTTCTTT	CSVVEGASMNTEAFF
TRBV5-1	-	-	TRBJ1-2	TGCGCCAGCAGCTTGGATCCAAGCTTTAGGGGTGGCTACACCTTC	CASSLDPSFRGGYTF
TRBV19	TRBD1	-	TRBJ2-7	TGTGCCAGTAGTCATTCGGCAGGGGGCTCGGGGTACGAGCAGTACTTC	CASSHSAGGSGYEQYF
TRBV4-1	TRBD2	once	TRBJ2-3	TGCGCCAGCAGCCAAGAACTAGCGGAGATCACAGATACGCAGTATTTT	CASSQELAEITDTQYF
TRBV4-3	-	few	TRBJ1-2	TGCGCCAGCAGCCAAGAGGTCGCAGCTAACTATGGCTACACCTTC	CASSQEVAANYGYTF
TRBV5-6	-	-	TRBJ2-1	TGTGCCAGCAGCTTGGGCGGCTACAATGAGCAGTTCTTC	CASSLGGYNEQFF
TRBV2	-	-	TRBJ1-2	TGTGCCAGCAGTGTGCGGGACGGTATGGGTAACTATGGCTACACCTTC	CASSVRDGMGNYGYTF
TRBV4-1	TRBD2	-	TRBJ2-7	TGCGCCAGCAGCCCGGGGGGGTACGAGCAGTACTTC	CASSPGGYEQYF
TRBV5-4	-	-	TRBJ2-7	TGTGCCAGCAGCCTAGACTTTGGCGAGCAGTACTTC	CASSLDFGEQYF